Reported below is one T cell receptor beta chain. Its antigen is currently unknown. The CDR3 consists of 15 residues. CDR1 and CDR2 from the germline V gene are LNHDA and SQIVND (reference sequence). V shed 4 bases and J 5 bases; nucleotides not matched to a gene: 9. This specimen belongs to a study of cytomegalovirus exposure and HLA in healthy donors. Overall study results and limits: Rarity marked most TCR sequences, yet some public TCRs occurred in many donors. Across donors, presence/absence analyses took sequencing depth to be roughly uniform.

The primer mix had 60 Vbeta and 13 Jbeta primers. Sequencing used immunoSEQ multiplex PCR; TCRdb keeps in-frame clones, though not all of them. The sample includes almost 200,000 clones, 85% of them seen just once. This chain joins TRBV19 and TRBJ1-1, with TRBD1 matching 8 bases. The clonotype originates from a woman in her 50s in good health and CMV-seronegative. Sequenced input: PBMCs. CDR3 sequence reads: CASSTWTGPITEAFF. The CDR3 DNA sequence: TGTGCCAGTAGTACATGGACAGGGCCCATTACTGAAGCTTTCTTT.